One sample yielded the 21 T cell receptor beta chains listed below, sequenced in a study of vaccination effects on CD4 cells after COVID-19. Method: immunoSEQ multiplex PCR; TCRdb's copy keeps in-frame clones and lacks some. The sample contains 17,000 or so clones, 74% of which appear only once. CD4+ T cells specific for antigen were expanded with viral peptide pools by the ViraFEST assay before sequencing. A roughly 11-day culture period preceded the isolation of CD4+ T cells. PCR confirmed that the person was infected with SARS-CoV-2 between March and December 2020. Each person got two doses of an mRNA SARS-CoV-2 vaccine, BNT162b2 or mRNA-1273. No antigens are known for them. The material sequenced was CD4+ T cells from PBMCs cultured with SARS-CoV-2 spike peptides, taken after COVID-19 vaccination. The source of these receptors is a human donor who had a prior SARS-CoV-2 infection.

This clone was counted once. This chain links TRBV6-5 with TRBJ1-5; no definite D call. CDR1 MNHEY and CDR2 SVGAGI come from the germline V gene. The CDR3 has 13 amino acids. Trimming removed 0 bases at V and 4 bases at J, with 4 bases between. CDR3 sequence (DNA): TGTGCCAGCAGTTACTCGAATAATCAGCCCCAGCATTTT. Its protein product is CASSYSNNQPQHF.

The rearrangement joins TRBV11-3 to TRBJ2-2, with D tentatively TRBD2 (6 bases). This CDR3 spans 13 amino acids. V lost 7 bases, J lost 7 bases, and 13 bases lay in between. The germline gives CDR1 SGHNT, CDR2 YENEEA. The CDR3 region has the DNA TGTGCCAGCACGCTCGGGGGAAGCGGGGAGCTGTTTTTT. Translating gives CASTLGGSGELFF.

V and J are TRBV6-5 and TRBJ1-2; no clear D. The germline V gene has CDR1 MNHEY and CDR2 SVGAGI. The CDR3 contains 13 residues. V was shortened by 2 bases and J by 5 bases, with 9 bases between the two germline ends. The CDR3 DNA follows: TGTGCCAGCAGTTACCCGGGAGGGTATGGCTACACCTTC. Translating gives CASSYPGGYGYTF.

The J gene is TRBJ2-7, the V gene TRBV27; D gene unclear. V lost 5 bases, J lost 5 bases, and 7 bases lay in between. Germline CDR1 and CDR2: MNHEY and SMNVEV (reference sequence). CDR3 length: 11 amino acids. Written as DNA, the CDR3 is TGTGCCAGCAGTCGGAACGACGAGCAGTACTTC. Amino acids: CASSRNDEQYF.

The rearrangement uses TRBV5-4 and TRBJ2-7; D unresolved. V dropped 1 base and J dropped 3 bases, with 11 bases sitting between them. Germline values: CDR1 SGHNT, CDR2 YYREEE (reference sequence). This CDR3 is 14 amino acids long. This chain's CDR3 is CASSLSVRNYEQYF. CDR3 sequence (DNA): TGTGCCAGCAGCTTGTCGGTCAGAAACTACGAGCAGTACTTC.

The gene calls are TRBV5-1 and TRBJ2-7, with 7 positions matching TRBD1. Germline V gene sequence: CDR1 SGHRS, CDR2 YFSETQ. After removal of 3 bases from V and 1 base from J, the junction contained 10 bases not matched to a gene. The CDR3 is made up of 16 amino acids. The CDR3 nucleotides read TGCGCCAGCAGCTACGCCGCAGGGGGTTTGTCCTACGAGCAGTACTTC. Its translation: CASSYAAGGLSYEQYF.

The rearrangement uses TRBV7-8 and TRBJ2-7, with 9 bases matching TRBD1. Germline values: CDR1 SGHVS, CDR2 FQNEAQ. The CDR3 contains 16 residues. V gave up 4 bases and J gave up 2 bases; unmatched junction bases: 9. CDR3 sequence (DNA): TGTGCCAGCAGCTCACAGGGGGCGAGGGCACCCTACGAGCAGTACTTC. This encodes CASSSQGARAPYEQYF.

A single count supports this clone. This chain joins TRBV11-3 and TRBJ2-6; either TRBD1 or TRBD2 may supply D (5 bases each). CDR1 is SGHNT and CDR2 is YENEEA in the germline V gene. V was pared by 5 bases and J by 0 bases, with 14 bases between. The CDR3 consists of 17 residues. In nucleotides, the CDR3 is TGTGCCAGCAGCCAAGGGGACGGGGACTCTGGGGCCAACGTCCTGACTTTC. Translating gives CASSQGDGDSGANVLTF.

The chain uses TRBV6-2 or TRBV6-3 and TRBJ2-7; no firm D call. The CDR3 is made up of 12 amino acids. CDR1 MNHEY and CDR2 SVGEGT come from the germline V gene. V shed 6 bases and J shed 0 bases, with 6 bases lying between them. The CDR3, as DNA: TGTGCCAGCAGCCATAGCTCCTACGAGCAGTACTTC. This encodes CASSHSSYEQYF.

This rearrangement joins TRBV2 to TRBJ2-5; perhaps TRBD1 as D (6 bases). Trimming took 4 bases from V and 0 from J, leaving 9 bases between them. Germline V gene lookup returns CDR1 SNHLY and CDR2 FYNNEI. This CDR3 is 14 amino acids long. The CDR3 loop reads CASSVQGYQETQYF. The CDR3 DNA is TGTGCCAGCAGTGTTCAGGGGTACCAAGAGACCCAGTACTTC.

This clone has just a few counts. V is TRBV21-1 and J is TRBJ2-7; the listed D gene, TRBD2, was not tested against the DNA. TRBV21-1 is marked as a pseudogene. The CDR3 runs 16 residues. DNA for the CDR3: TGTGCCAGCAGCAAGGGGGTCGGGAGGGAAAGCTACGAGCAGTACTTC. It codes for CASSKGVGRESYEQYF.

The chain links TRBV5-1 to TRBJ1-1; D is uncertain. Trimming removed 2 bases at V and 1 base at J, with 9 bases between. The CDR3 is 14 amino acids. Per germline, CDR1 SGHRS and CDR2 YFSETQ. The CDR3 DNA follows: TGCGCCAGCAGCTTTTTGGACGGGAACACTGAAGCTTTCTTT. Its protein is CASSFLDGNTEAFF.

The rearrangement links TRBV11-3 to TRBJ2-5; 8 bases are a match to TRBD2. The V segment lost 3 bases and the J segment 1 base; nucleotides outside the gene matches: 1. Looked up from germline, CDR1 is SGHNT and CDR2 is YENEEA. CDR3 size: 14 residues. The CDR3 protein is CASSFSGTQETQYF. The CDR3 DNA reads TGTGCCAGCAGCTTTAGCGGGACCCAAGAGACCCAGTACTTC.

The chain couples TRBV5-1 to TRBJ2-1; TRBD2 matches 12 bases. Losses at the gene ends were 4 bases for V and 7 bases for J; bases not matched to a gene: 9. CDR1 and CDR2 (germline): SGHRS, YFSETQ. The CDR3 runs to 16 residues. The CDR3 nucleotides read TGCGCCAGCAGCCTAACCCTAGCGGGAGGGCCGAATGAGCAGTTCTTC. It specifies CASSLTLAGGPNEQFF.

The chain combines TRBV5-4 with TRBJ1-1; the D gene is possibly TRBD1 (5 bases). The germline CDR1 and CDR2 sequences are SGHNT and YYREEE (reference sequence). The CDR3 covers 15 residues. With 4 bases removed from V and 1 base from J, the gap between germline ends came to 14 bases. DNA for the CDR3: TGTGCCAGCAGCCCAGGGCGCCCGGGGAACACTGAAGCTTTCTTT. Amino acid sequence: CASSPGRPGNTEAFF. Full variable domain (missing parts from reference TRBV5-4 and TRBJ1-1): ETGVTQSPTHLIKTRGQQVTLRCSSQSGHNTVSWYQQALGQGPQFIFQYYREEENGRGNFPPRFSGLQFPNYSSELNVNALELDDSALYLCASSPGRPGNTEAFFGQGTRLTVV.

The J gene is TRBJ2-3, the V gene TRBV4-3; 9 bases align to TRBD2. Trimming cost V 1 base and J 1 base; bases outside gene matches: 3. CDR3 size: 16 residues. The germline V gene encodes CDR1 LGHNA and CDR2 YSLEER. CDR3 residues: CASSQVGGRGTDTQYF. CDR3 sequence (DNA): TGCGCCAGCAGCCAAGTAGGCGGGAGGGGCACAGATACGCAGTATTTT.

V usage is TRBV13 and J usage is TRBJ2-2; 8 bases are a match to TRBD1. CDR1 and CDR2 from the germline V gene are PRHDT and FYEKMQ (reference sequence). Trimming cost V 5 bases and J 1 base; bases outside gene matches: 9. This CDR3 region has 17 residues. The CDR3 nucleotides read TGTGCCAGCAGCCAGAGGGGGACAGGAGGGAACACCGGGGAGCTGTTTTTT. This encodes CASSQRGTGGNTGELFF.

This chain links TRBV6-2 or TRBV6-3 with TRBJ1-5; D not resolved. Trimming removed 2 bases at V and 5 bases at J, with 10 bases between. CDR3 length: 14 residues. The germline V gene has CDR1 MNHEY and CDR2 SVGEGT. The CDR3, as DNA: TGTGCCAGCAGTTACGGCCGGGGAGATCAGCCCCAGCATTTT. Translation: CASSYGRGDQPQHF.

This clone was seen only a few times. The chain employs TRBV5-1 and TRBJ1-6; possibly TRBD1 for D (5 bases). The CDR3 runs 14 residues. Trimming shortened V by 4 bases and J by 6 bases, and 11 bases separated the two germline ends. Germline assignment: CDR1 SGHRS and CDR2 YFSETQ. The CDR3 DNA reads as TGCGCCAGCAGCGGCCGGGACCTTAATTCACCCCTCCACTTT. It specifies CASSGRDLNSPLHF.

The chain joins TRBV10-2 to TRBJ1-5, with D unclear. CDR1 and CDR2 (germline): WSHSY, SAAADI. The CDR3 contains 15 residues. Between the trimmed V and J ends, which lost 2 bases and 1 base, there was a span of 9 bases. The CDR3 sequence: CASSEAAASNQPQHF. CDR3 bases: TGCGCCAGCAGTGAGGCGGCCGCCAGCAATCAGCCCCAGCATTTT.

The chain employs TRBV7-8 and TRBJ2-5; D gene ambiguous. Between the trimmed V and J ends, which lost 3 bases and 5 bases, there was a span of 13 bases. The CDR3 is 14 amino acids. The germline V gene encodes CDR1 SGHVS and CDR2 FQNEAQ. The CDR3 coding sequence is TGTGCCAGCAGCTTTGTAGGCCGGGTCGAGACCCAGTACTTC. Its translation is CASSFVGRVETQYF.